A selection of T cell receptor beta chains follows, all from one sample in a study of T cell repertoires in cytomegalovirus infection. MiXCR, applied by TCRdb to the reads, yields one record per CDR3 protein. The top ten clones hold roughly 18% of a sample with roughly 700,000 distinct CDR3 sequences, approximately 33% of them seen once. No antigens are known for them. This specimen was cultured PBMCs, taken from culture after CMV antigen stimulation. These receptors all stem from a human donor in good health (CMV status not recorded). Some clones in this sample may be carry-over from other donors' samples. Both conserved end residues are part of each CDR3. The D gene is left open where the match is weak. Part of the rows lack a size; the others show once, few, many or a class for expanded clones.

J gene: TRBJ2-7
D gene: .
V gene: TRBV11-2
clone size: few
CDR3 DNA: TGTGCCAGCAGCCGGACACTGAGGGGTAATAACGAGCAGTACTTC
CDR3 protein: CASSRTLRGNNEQYF

J gene: TRBJ1-1
D gene: .
V gene: TRBV6-1
clone size: few
CDR3 DNA: TGTGCCAGCAGTGGACATACAGGGTTAACTGAAGCTTTCTTT
CDR3 protein: CASSGHTGLTEAFF

J gene: TRBJ2-3
D gene: .
V gene: TRBV4-3
clone size: .
CDR3 DNA: TGCGCCAGCAGCCAAGATTTGGGAGACTACACAGATACGCAGTATTTT
CDR3 protein: CASSQDLGDYTDTQYF

J gene: TRBJ1-2
D gene: TRBD1
V gene: TRBV4-1
clone size: few
CDR3 DNA: TGCGCCAGCAGCCAACCCGGACAGGGAGGCAATGGCTACACCTTC
CDR3 protein: CASSQPGQGGNGYTF

J gene: TRBJ2-3
D gene: TRBD1
V gene: TRBV2
clone size: .
CDR3 DNA: TGTGCCAGCAGGGCACAGGGGGGTACAGATACGCAGTATTTT
CDR3 protein: CASRAQGGTDTQYF

J gene: TRBJ2-7
D gene: TRBD1
V gene: TRBV7-9
clone size: .
CDR3 DNA: TGTGCCAGCAGCCCCCTCTCCGGGACAGGGCTCTCCTACGAGCAGTACTTC
CDR3 protein: CASSPLSGTGLSYEQYF

J gene: TRBJ1-4
D gene: .
V gene: TRBV11-1
clone size: .
CDR3 DNA: TGTGCCGGCAGCCCGGAGAGTATCGAAGCAACTAATGAAAAACTGTTTTTT
CDR3 protein: CAGSPESIEATNEKLFF

J gene: TRBJ1-5
D gene: .
V gene: TRBV19
clone size: few
CDR3 DNA: TGTGCCAGTAGTATAAAGCTTTATAGCAATCAGCCCCAGCATTTT
CDR3 protein: CASSIKLYSNQPQHF

J gene: TRBJ2-7
D gene: TRBD2
V gene: TRBV7-8
clone size: .
CDR3 DNA: TGTGCCAGCAGCTTGGGACTAGATCTCTACGAGCAGTACTTC
CDR3 protein: CASSLGLDLYEQYF

J gene: TRBJ2-1
D gene: .
V gene: TRBV5-4
clone size: .
CDR3 DNA: TGTGCCAGCAGCCCGCAGGCCCCCCTGTACAATGAGCAGTTCTTC
CDR3 protein: CASSPQAPLYNEQFF

J gene: TRBJ2-1
D gene: .
V gene: TRBV7-2
clone size: .
CDR3 DNA: TGTGCCAGCAGCCACCGGACGAGGAGGTTGGGGATCAATGAGCAGTTCTTC
CDR3 protein: CASSHRTRRLGINEQFF

J gene: TRBJ2-2
D gene: TRBD1
V gene: TRBV28
clone size: few
CDR3 DNA: TGTGCCAGCAGATCGGACAGGGGGGGCACCGGGGAGCTGTTTTTT
CDR3 protein: CASRSDRGGTGELFF

J gene: TRBJ2-3
D gene: .
V gene: TRBV28
clone size: .
CDR3 DNA: TGTGCCAGCAGTTTAGTTCGCGGGTCGGGCACAGATACGCAGTATTTT
CDR3 protein: CASSLVRGSGTDTQYF

J gene: TRBJ2-5
D gene: TRBD2
V gene: TRBV7-9
clone size: .
CDR3 DNA: TGTGCCAGCAGCCCGCGACTTCAACTAGCGGGGTCCGAGACCCAGTACTTC
CDR3 protein: CASSPRLQLAGSETQYF

J gene: TRBJ1-1
D gene: .
V gene: TRBV12-3/TRBV12-4
clone size: .
CDR3 DNA: TGTGCCAGCAGGACGGAATGGGGAGGCAACACTGAAGCTTTCTTT
CDR3 protein: CASRTEWGGNTEAFF

J gene: TRBJ2-5
D gene: .
V gene: TRBV7-2
clone size: many
CDR3 DNA: TGTGCCAGCAGCCTCGACTTTGAGGAAAGAGAGACCCAGTACTTC
CDR3 protein: CASSLDFEERETQYF

J gene: TRBJ1-5
D gene: .
V gene: TRBV5-1
clone size: .
CDR3 DNA: TGCGCCAGCAGCCCCTTACCGGGGAGCAATCAGCCCCAGCATTTT
CDR3 protein: CASSPLPGSNQPQHF

J gene: TRBJ2-2
D gene: .
V gene: TRBV6-2/TRBV6-3
clone size: few
CDR3 DNA: TGTGCCAGCAGCCTGCTAGCCCAGACGGGCACCGGGGAGCTGTTTTTT
CDR3 protein: CASSLLAQTGTGELFF

J gene: TRBJ2-1
D gene: .
V gene: TRBV12-3/TRBV12-4
clone size: .
CDR3 DNA: TGTGCCAGCAGTTGGGACAACTTCAATGAGCAGTTCTTC
CDR3 protein: CASSWDNFNEQFF

J gene: TRBJ1-2
D gene: .
V gene: TRBV7-9
clone size: .
CDR3 DNA: TGTGCCAGCAGCTTAGTGACCTACTATGGCTACACCTTC
CDR3 protein: CASSLVTYYGYTF

J gene: TRBJ2-7
D gene: TRBD1
V gene: TRBV12-3/TRBV12-4
clone size: few
CDR3 DNA: TGTGCCAGCAGTCGAGGACAGGTTAGCTACGAGCAGTACTTC
CDR3 protein: CASSRGQVSYEQYF

J gene: TRBJ2-3
D gene: .
V gene: TRBV7-8
clone size: few
CDR3 DNA: TGTGCCAGCAGCCCGGGACACTCTAGCACAGATACGCAGTATTTT
CDR3 protein: CASSPGHSSTDTQYF

J gene: TRBJ2-3
D gene: .
V gene: TRBV6-6
clone size: .
CDR3 DNA: TGTGCCAGCAGTTACTCAAGGGGGGAGGCAGATACGCAGTATTTT
CDR3 protein: CASSYSRGEADTQYF

J gene: TRBJ2-7
D gene: .
V gene: TRBV7-2
clone size: many
CDR3 DNA: TGTGCCAGCAGCTTAGCTCAGGGGAATCCCTACGAGCAGTACTTC
CDR3 protein: CASSLAQGNPYEQYF

J gene: TRBJ2-5
D gene: .
V gene: TRBV20-1
clone size: .
CDR3 DNA: TGCAGTGCTAGAGATGGGTCAGAAGATCAAGAGACCCAGTACTTC
CDR3 protein: CSARDGSEDQETQYF

J gene: TRBJ2-1
D gene: .
V gene: TRBV2
clone size: .
CDR3 DNA: TGTGCCAGCAGTGAAGTGGGGGGAACCTATGAGCAGTTCTTC
CDR3 protein: CASSEVGGTYEQFF

J gene: TRBJ2-5
D gene: .
V gene: TRBV12-3/TRBV12-4
clone size: .
CDR3 DNA: TGTGCCAGCAGTCTCCGAATGTACCAAGAGACCCAGTACTTC
CDR3 protein: CASSLRMYQETQYF

J gene: TRBJ2-7
D gene: .
V gene: TRBV12-3/TRBV12-4
clone size: .
CDR3 DNA: TGTGCCAGCAGTTTAGGCCACCTAGGTACCGGGACCACCGACGAGCAGTACTTC
CDR3 protein: CASSLGHLGTGTTDEQYF

J gene: TRBJ2-7
D gene: TRBD2
V gene: TRBV12-3/TRBV12-4
clone size: .
CDR3 DNA: TGTGCCAGCAGTGGGACTAGCCCCTACGAGCAGTACTTC
CDR3 protein: CASSGTSPYEQYF

J gene: TRBJ2-2
D gene: .
V gene: TRBV19
clone size: .
CDR3 DNA: TGTGCTTCGGGACAAGTAGCGAACACCGGGGAGCTGTTTTTT
CDR3 protein: CASGQVANTGELFF

J gene: TRBJ1-1
D gene: .
V gene: TRBV7-9
clone size: few
CDR3 DNA: TGTGCCAGCAGCTCCGGGGTGTTTGAAGCTTTCTTT
CDR3 protein: CASSSGVFEAFF

J gene: TRBJ2-3
D gene: TRBD1
V gene: TRBV4-1
clone size: few
CDR3 DNA: TGCGCCAGCAGCCAAGATAAGGGGGCGCTGTATATAGATACGCAGTATTTT
CDR3 protein: CASSQDKGALYIDTQYF

J gene: TRBJ1-1
D gene: .
V gene: TRBV7-2
clone size: many
CDR3 DNA: TGTGCCAGCAGAACTTTTGATGCCACTGAAGCTTTCTTT
CDR3 protein: CASRTFDATEAFF

J gene: TRBJ2-1
D gene: TRBD1
V gene: TRBV7-2
clone size: .
CDR3 DNA: TGTGCCAGCAACTCACAAGGGACAGGGGTGAGTGAGCAGTTCTTC
CDR3 protein: CASNSQGTGVSEQFF

J gene: TRBJ1-6
D gene: TRBD1
V gene: TRBV2
clone size: .
CDR3 DNA: TGTGCCAGCAGTTCATATAGGGACAGGGGAAGTTCACCCCTCCACTTT
CDR3 protein: CASSSYRDRGSSPLHF

J gene: TRBJ2-5
D gene: .
V gene: TRBV4-3
clone size: few
CDR3 DNA: TGCGCCAGCAGCCAAGACCCGCTGTTGAACTCCCAAGAGACCCAGTACTTC
CDR3 protein: CASSQDPLLNSQETQYF

J gene: TRBJ1-2
D gene: .
V gene: TRBV18
clone size: .
CDR3 DNA: TGTGCCAGCTCACCACCTGATGGGGGCTACACCTTC
CDR3 protein: CASSPPDGGYTF

J gene: TRBJ2-1
D gene: .
V gene: TRBV11-2
clone size: few
CDR3 DNA: TGTGCCAGCAGCTTCCGTCCCCGTTTCAATGAGCAGTTCTTC
CDR3 protein: CASSFRPRFNEQFF

J gene: TRBJ2-3
D gene: .
V gene: TRBV11-2
clone size: .
CDR3 DNA: TGTGCCAGCAGCTCAGGGGATGGGCTCCAGTATTTT
CDR3 protein: CASSSGDGLQYF

J gene: TRBJ2-5
D gene: TRBD2
V gene: TRBV2
clone size: few
CDR3 DNA: TGTGCCAGCAATTCGCGGGGGGTTAAAGAGACCCAGTACTTC
CDR3 protein: CASNSRGVKETQYF

J gene: TRBJ2-5
D gene: .
V gene: TRBV18
clone size: .
CDR3 DNA: TGTGCCAGCTCCCTGGGCGAACGGGTCAAGACCCAGTACTTC
CDR3 protein: CASSLGERVKTQYF

J gene: TRBJ1-2
D gene: TRBD1
V gene: TRBV5-4
clone size: .
CDR3 DNA: TGTGCCAGCAGCTTTATAGGGACAGGGAAGTTAAGGGGCTACACCTTC
CDR3 protein: CASSFIGTGKLRGYTF

J gene: TRBJ2-7
D gene: TRBD2
V gene: TRBV2
clone size: few
CDR3 DNA: TGTGCCAGCACGGGGGGATTGGTTTACGAGCAGTACTTC
CDR3 protein: CASTGGLVYEQYF

J gene: TRBJ2-3
D gene: .
V gene: TRBV7-2
clone size: .
CDR3 DNA: TGTGCCAGCAGCTTCGGCGGGAACGCAGATACGCAGTATTTT
CDR3 protein: CASSFGGNADTQYF

J gene: TRBJ2-7
D gene: .
V gene: TRBV19
clone size: .
CDR3 DNA: TGTGCCAGTAGTCTGTTCGGGACAAGAGCCTACGAGCAGTACTTC
CDR3 protein: CASSLFGTRAYEQYF

J gene: TRBJ2-4
D gene: TRBD2
V gene: TRBV7-2
clone size: many
CDR3 DNA: TGTGCCAGCAGCTTAACCTCGCGGGGGTTAGCCAAAAACATTCAGTACTTC
CDR3 protein: CASSLTSRGLAKNIQYF

J gene: TRBJ2-1
D gene: .
V gene: TRBV7-6
clone size: .
CDR3 DNA: TGTGCCAGCAGCTTAGCGTTGACTGAGCAGTTCTTC
CDR3 protein: CASSLALTEQFF

J gene: TRBJ2-3
D gene: .
V gene: TRBV5-4
clone size: once
CDR3 DNA: TGTGCCATCGATGATCGGGTACGCGCAGATACGCAGTATTTT
CDR3 protein: CAIDDRVRADTQYF

J gene: TRBJ2-3
D gene: TRBD2
V gene: TRBV20-1
clone size: few
CDR3 DNA: TGCAGTGCTCCGACGAGCGGGGGGGCCGGGGATACGCAGTATTTT
CDR3 protein: CSAPTSGGAGDTQYF

J gene: TRBJ2-1
D gene: .
V gene: TRBV7-9
clone size: few
CDR3 DNA: TGTGCCAGCAGCTTATTTGTGACTAGGGGTAATGAGCAGTTCTTC
CDR3 protein: CASSLFVTRGNEQFF

J gene: TRBJ1-2
D gene: TRBD1
V gene: TRBV12-3/TRBV12-4
clone size: .
CDR3 DNA: TGTGCCAGCAGTCTGGGACAGGCAGGCGGCTACACCTTC
CDR3 protein: CASSLGQAGGYTF

J gene: TRBJ2-2
D gene: .
V gene: TRBV6-2/TRBV6-3
clone size: .
CDR3 DNA: TGTGCCAGTCGGGCAGGGCCCGGGGAGCTGTTTTTT
CDR3 protein: CASRAGPGELFF

J gene: TRBJ1-6
D gene: .
V gene: TRBV27
clone size: few
CDR3 DNA: TGTGCCAGCAGTTTAGGCAGGCTCCGATCACCCCTCCACTTT
CDR3 protein: CASSLGRLRSPLHF

J gene: TRBJ2-5
D gene: TRBD2
V gene: TRBV4-1
clone size: .
CDR3 DNA: TGCGCCAGCAGCCAGACTAGCGGGACGATGGAGACCCAGTACTTC
CDR3 protein: CASSQTSGTMETQYF

J gene: TRBJ2-5
D gene: TRBD2
V gene: TRBV7-2
clone size: many
CDR3 DNA: TGTGCCAGCAGCCCTAGCGGGGCCGGAGAGACCCAGTACTTC
CDR3 protein: CASSPSGAGETQYF

J gene: TRBJ2-1
D gene: .
V gene: TRBV7-2
clone size: .
CDR3 DNA: TGTGCCAGCAGCTTTCAGAGCAGCTCCTACAATGAGCAGTTCTTC
CDR3 protein: CASSFQSSSYNEQFF

J gene: TRBJ2-4
D gene: TRBD2
V gene: TRBV20-1
clone size: few
CDR3 DNA: TGCAGTGCTAGAGATCCTCGGACTAGCGTCGACATTCAGTACTTC
CDR3 protein: CSARDPRTSVDIQYF